Listed below are T cell receptor beta chains from one sample, sequenced in a study of blood T cell repertoires in COVID-19. Profiling relied on immunoSEQ multiplex PCR, and the TCRdb table lists in-frame clones only, not all of them. The sample comprises roughly 300,000 clones, around 87% of which are singletons, and under 5.5% rests with the top ten. Source material: PBMCs or T cells enriched from blood (not recorded which). All receptors come from a woman aged 30 to 39 who had recovered from COVID-19. The conserved cysteine and the conserved F or W are not part of the CDR3 here. Fields, in order: V gene, clone size, CDR3 protein. Some rows mark clone size as missing; the rest say once, few, many or name a class of expanded clone.

TRBV27 . ASSLLTYSGGRRDEQF
TRBV4-1 . ASSQVGRAAGYT
TRBV2 . ASSEFGQGNTGELF
TRBV28 . ASSPPLGADYGYT
TRBV12-3/TRBV12-4 once ASSLTGNQPQH
TRBV7-2 . ASSIRESKSYEQY
TRBV27 . ASSLLGQGGYT
TRBV19 once ASSPGGQGYTGELF
TRBV10-3 . AIGYNSYNEQF
TRBV6-2/TRBV6-3 . ASSYDRGYT
TRBV3-1/TRBV3-2 once ASSQESRGFSYGYT
TRBV3-1/TRBV3-2 . ASSRGGGASDTQY
TRBV18 . ASSPPSAGGGELF
TRBV27 . ASSWGQGWEKLF
TRBV11-3 . ASSLADRAAQF
TRBV9 once ASSRTGVTEAF
TRBV7-8 . ASSLVGTDSYEQY
TRBV29-1 once STSGTGITGQF
TRBV6-2/TRBV6-3 . ASSYSGRVYTGELF
TRBV5-4 . ASSSRGQYNSPLH
TRBV5-1 . ASSLGTSGGSQETQY
TRBV7-8 . ASSGDSGEPLH
TRBV14 . ASSQGIRREQPNPNTEAF
TRBV5-1 . ASSMSRGALGAF
TRBV7-2 . ASSQDIYGYT
TRBV5-4 once ASSLGTGTSSYEQY
TRBV5-1 . ASSLGGGIYEQY
TRBV28 . ASSADRASQETQY
TRBV6-4 . ASSTGGLGTEAF